This is a list of T cell receptor beta chains from one sample in a study of T cell responses to AZD1222 COVID-19 vaccine. Here immunoSEQ multiplex PCR was the method, and the copy in TCRdb shows in-frame clones only, minus some. This table has nearly 110,000 clones, around nine tenths appearing once. This specimen was peripheral blood, taken 28 days after the second AZD1222 dose. The receptors stem from an adult who received the AZD1222 COVID-19 vaccine. Both conserved end residues are part of each CDR3. D genes are given only for firm matches. The size of a clone is reported for some rows only, either as once, few or many, or as a class for expanded clones.

>TRBJ2-5|TRBV11-3|.|.
TGTGCCAGCAGCTTAGCCGATCAAGAGACCCAGTACTTC
CASSLADQETQYF
>TRBJ1-1|TRBV6-5|.|.
TGTGCCAGCAGGTGGGGCGGGTTAAACACTGAAGCTTTCTTT
CASRWGGLNTEAFF
>TRBJ2-1|TRBV9|.|TRBD2
TGTGCCAGCAGCCCACCCGCGGGGGGCTCCTACAATGAGCAGTTCTTC
CASSPPAGGSYNEQFF
>TRBJ2-7|TRBV14|.|TRBD1
TGTGCCAGCAGTTCCTGGACAGGAAGCGAGCAGTACTTC
CASSSWTGSEQYF
>TRBJ1-5|TRBV7-9|.|TRBD1
TGTGCCAGCAGCCCGGGGACAGTTAGCAATCAGCCCCAGCATTTT
CASSPGTVSNQPQHF
>TRBJ1-1|TRBV5-1|.|.
TGCGCCAGCAGCTTGGTAACAGGATCCACTGAAGCTTTCTTT
CASSLVTGSTEAFF
>TRBJ2-2|TRBV28|.|TRBD2
TGTGCCAGCAGTCCCGGGACAGTAAAGCCCAAACTAGCGGGGGGGCCTGGCACCGGGGAGCTGTTTTTT
CASSPGTVKPKLAGGPGTGELFF
>TRBJ2-3|TRBV7-9|.|TRBD1
TGTGCCAGCAGCTCCGGGACAGTAAGCTTTAGCACAGATACGCAGTATTTT
CASSSGTVSFSTDTQYF
>TRBJ2-2|TRBV7-3|.|.
TGTGCCAGCAGCTTAACCCTGGAGGGGGAGCTGTTTTTT
CASSLTLEGELFF
>TRBJ2-5|TRBV19|.|.
TGTGCCAGTAGTATGGGGGCAGCGATCCAAGAGACCCAGTACTTC
CASSMGAAIQETQYF
>TRBJ1-2|TRBV2|once|.
TGTGCCAGCAGTGACGATCCTTGGGGGGCAGGCAACTATGGCTACACCTTC
CASSDDPWGAGNYGYTF
>TRBJ2-3|TRBV10-3|.|.
TGTGCCATCAGTGACGCAGCTCGCCGGGGGGCCCGCACAGATACGCAGTATTTT
CAISDAARRGARTDTQYF
>TRBJ1-5|TRBV7-2|.|.
TGTGCCAGCAGCCCAGGACAGTCTGATCAGCCCCAGCATTTT
CASSPGQSDQPQHF
>TRBJ1-2|TRBV6-5|.|.
TGTGCCAGCAGTTATAACGAAGCCGTCTATGGCTACACCTTC
CASSYNEAVYGYTF
>TRBJ1-1|TRBV5-5|.|TRBD1
TGTGCCAGCAGCAGAACGGGACAGCCGAACACTGAAGCTTTCTTT
CASSRTGQPNTEAFF
>TRBJ1-2|TRBV9|.|.
TGTGCCAGCAGCGTAGTAGGAATGGCCCGGGGTAACTCTGGCTACACCTTC
CASSVVGMARGNSGYTF
>TRBJ2-7|TRBV28|.|.
TGTGCCAGCAACGCAGAGACCTACGAGCAGTACTTC
CASNAETYEQYF
>TRBJ2-2|TRBV19|.|.
TGTGCCAGTAGTCTAGGGGCGGAGACCGGGGAGCTGTTTTTT
CASSLGAETGELFF
>TRBJ1-5|TRBV30|.|TRBD1
TGTGCCTGGGGGACAGGGAGCAATCAGCCCCAGCATTTT
CAWGTGSNQPQHF
>TRBJ1-1|TRBV2|.|.
TGTGCAGGGTCGAGGAGGATGAACACTGAAGCTTTCTTT
CAGSRRMNTEAFF
>TRBJ2-7|TRBV30|once|TRBD2
TGTGCCTTTAGCGGGGGGGCATCCCGCTACGAGCAGTACTTC
CAFSGGASRYEQYF
>TRBJ1-4|TRBV7-9|.|TRBD1
TGTGCCAGCAGCCCCCTGACAGGGAACGATGAAAAACTGTTTTTT
CASSPLTGNDEKLFF
>TRBJ1-4|TRBV5-1|.|TRBD1
TGCGCCAGCAGCTCGGGACAGGGGATTGCGGCTAATGAAAAACTGTTTTTT
CASSSGQGIAANEKLFF
>TRBJ2-7|TRBV10-1|.|.
TGCGCCAGCAGTGAAGGCAGGGAGCCCTACGAGCAGTACTTC
CASSEGREPYEQYF
>TRBJ2-1|TRBV3-1/TRBV3-2|.|.
TGTGCCAGCAGCCCGAGCTCCTACAATGAGCAGTTCTTC
CASSPSSYNEQFF
>TRBJ1-3|TRBV7-9|once|.
TGTGCCAGCAGCCGACAGAGGGCCTCTGGAAACACCATATATTTT
CASSRQRASGNTIYF
>TRBJ2-7|TRBV7-2|once|TRBD2
TGTGCCAGCAGCTACGGGACTAGCGGGGTCTACGAGCAGTACTTC
CASSYGTSGVYEQYF
>TRBJ2-1|TRBV7-9|.|TRBD1
TGTGCCAGCAGCACCTGGGACAGTAACAATGAGCAGTTCTTC
CASSTWDSNNEQFF
>TRBJ1-2|TRBV4-1|once|TRBD1
TGCGCCAGCAGCCAAGGGACAGGGACTAACTATGGCTACACCTTC
CASSQGTGTNYGYTF
>TRBJ2-3|TRBV27|.|TRBD1
TGTGCCAGCAGTCTATCTCCGGGACAGCGCACAGATACGCAGTATTTT
CASSLSPGQRTDTQYF
>TRBJ1-2|TRBV12-3/TRBV12-4|.|.
TGTGCCAGCAGTCCACCGGGACCACGTGGCTACACCTTC
CASSPPGPRGYTF
>TRBJ2-7|TRBV4-3|.|.
TGCGCCAGCAGCCAAGATCGGGCAGCCTACGAGCAGTACTTC
CASSQDRAAYEQYF
>TRBJ1-5|TRBV4-1|once|.
TGCGCCAGCAGCCAAGGGGTAGGACAGCCCCAGCATTTT
CASSQGVGQPQHF
>TRBJ2-7|TRBV10-3|.|TRBD2
TGTGCCATCAGTGACCCGGGGGGGCGGAACGAGCAGTACTTC
CAISDPGGRNEQYF
>TRBJ2-7|TRBV9|.|.
TGTGCCAGCAGCGTAGGGCCCACCTACGAGCAGTACTTC
CASSVGPTYEQYF
>TRBJ2-2|TRBV5-1|.|.
TGCGCCAGCAGCTTGTCAGGGTACGACACCGGGGAGCTGTTTTTT
CASSLSGYDTGELFF
>TRBJ2-7|TRBV18|.|.
TGTGCCAGCTCACTGCACGAGGAATCCTACGAGCAGTACTTC
CASSLHEESYEQYF
>TRBJ2-1|TRBV18|once|.
TGTGCCAGCTCACCTGAGCCCTACAATGAGCAGTTCTTC
CASSPEPYNEQFF
>TRBJ1-5|TRBV19|.|.
TGTGCCAGTAGTACCCCGGGGGCCCAGCATTTT
CASSTPGAQHF
>TRBJ1-1|TRBV29-1|.|.
TGCAGCGTTGATAGTAGGGTGGCTTTCTTT
CSVDSRVAFF
>TRBJ2-7|TRBV28|few|TRBD1
TGTGCCAGCAGTTTACTCCTAGGGACAGGGGACCTAATTTCGGGCGAGCAGTACTTC
CASSLLLGTGDLISGEQYF
>TRBJ1-3|TRBV6-5|.|.
TGTGCCAGCAGTCTCAGGAGCTCTGGAAACACCATATATTTT
CASSLRSSGNTIYF
>TRBJ1-1|TRBV7-6|.|.
TGTGCCAGCAGCCCGGTAGGACTTACGAACACTGAAGCTTTCTTT
CASSPVGLTNTEAFF
>TRBJ2-2|TRBV7-9|.|TRBD1
TGTGCCAGCAGCCCTTCCAGCACAGGGGGTGGCGGGGAGCTGTTTTTT
CASSPSSTGGGGELFF
>TRBJ1-2|TRBV2|.|.
TGTGCCAGCAGTGAGGGGGGACCGTATGGCTACACCTTC
CASSEGGPYGYTF